These T cell receptor beta chains were read from a single sample in a study of blood T cell repertoires in COVID-19. Assay used: immunoSEQ multiplex PCR; TCRdb lists only in-frame clones, some missing. Found here are over 150,000 clones, under 85% of them singletons; the top ten hold around 8%. The sequenced material came from peripheral blood. The receptor set was obtained from a woman aged 70-85 years with COVID-19, enrolled during active disease. Both conserved end residues are part of each CDR3. Each record gives: V gene, clone size, J gene, CDR3 protein. Rows may omit the clone size; those that give it use once, few, many or a size class.

TRBV29-1,NA,TRBJ1-1,CSVRLGGKNTEAFF
TRBV6-6,NA,TRBJ2-5,CASRRTGQFEGTQYF
TRBV19,once,TRBJ2-1,CASSPKYGSYNEQFF
TRBV7-3,NA,TRBJ1-1,CASSTTGGTEAFF
TRBV3-1/TRBV3-2,few,TRBJ2-5,CASSQVFETQYF
TRBV27,NA,TRBJ1-6,CASSRKGQGASPLHF
TRBV5-5,once,TRBJ1-1,CASSLVPGDTEAFF
TRBV24-1,NA,TRBJ2-1,CATSGLTRDTDLVNEQFF
TRBV5-4,NA,TRBJ2-1,CASSLRTSGSNEQFF
TRBV5-1,once,TRBJ2-2,CASSRDYTGELFF
TRBV5-4,NA,TRBJ2-5,CASSLAGVETQYF
TRBV9,NA,TRBJ1-3,CASSVGDTIYF
TRBV7-9,NA,TRBJ2-7,CASSSRTRPHEQYF
TRBV18,NA,TRBJ1-1,CASSHMDRDTEAFF
TRBV6-2/TRBV6-3,NA,TRBJ2-4,CASSYVDSPKNIQYF
TRBV7-2,once,TRBJ2-1,CASRETRSSYNEQFF